Each of the 28 T cell receptor beta chains below was sequenced from the same sample in a study of blood T cell repertoires in COVID-19. Measured with immunoSEQ multiplex PCR; TCRdb has only the in-frame clones, and not every one. The table shows about 75,000 clones, with 85% to 90% occurring only once. The sample was peripheral blood. The receptors derive from a human donor in a cohort sampled during active COVID-19.

There are a few counts of this clone. This chain links TRBV5-4 with TRBJ2-3; D ambiguous. Germline V gene lookup returns CDR1 SGHNT and CDR2 YYREEE (reference sequence). CDR3 length equals 15 residues. V lost 0 bases and J 4 bases, leaving 12 bases between the germline ends. The CDR3 DNA follows: TGTGCCAGCAGCTTGGAATTAGTCGCCCCAGATACGCAGTATTTT. Protein sequence: CASSLELVAPDTQYF.

The rearrangement joins TRBV12-3 or TRBV12-4 to TRBJ2-2; no definite D call. CDR3 length equals 13 residues. Trimming took off 4 bases at V and 4 bases at J, with 7 bases between the two ends. The CDR3 region is CASSSYTTGELFF. CDR3 DNA: TGTGCCAGCAGTTCATACACCACCGGGGAGCTGTTTTTT.

This rearrangement joins TRBV28 to TRBJ2-5; 7 nucleotides align to TRBD1. V was clipped by 4 bases and J by 2 bases; unmatched bases: 10. The CDR3 contains 16 residues. Germline loops: CDR1 MDHEN, CDR2 SYDVKM. Here the CDR3 reads CASSSPAGGEQETQYF. Written as DNA, the CDR3 is TGTGCCAGCAGTTCCCCCGCAGGGGGAGAACAAGAGACCCAGTACTTC.

V and J are TRBV6-5 and TRBJ2-7; TRBD2 matches 10 bases. V shed 7 bases, J shed 1 base, and the junction held 4 bases outside the gene matches. Germline V gene data show CDR1 as MNHEY and CDR2 as SVGAGI. CDR3 size: 14 residues. CDR3 sequence (DNA): TGTGCCAGCACCCCTAGCGGGGGATCCTACGAGCAGTACTTC. This codes for CASTPSGGSYEQYF.

The count of this clone is one. J is TRBJ2-2 and V is TRBV21-1; no DNA check was done on the table's D call, TRBD2. TRBV21-1 is termed a pseudogene. CDR3 length: 16 residues. DNA of the CDR3: TGTGCCAGCAGCATACTAGCGGGAGTGGGCACCGGGGAGCTGTTTTTT. It is translated as CASSILAGVGTGELFF.

The chain is built from TRBV7-6 and TRBJ2-1, with D perhaps matching TRBD1 (6 bases). The CDR3 consists of 16 residues. V lost 0 bases and J 3 bases, leaving 12 bases between the germline ends. Germline lookup yields CDR1 SGHVS and CDR2 FNYEAQ. CDR3: CASSLAGPGVYNEQFF. The CDR3 DNA sequence: TGTGCCAGCAGCTTAGCGGGGCCAGGGGTCTACAATGAGCAGTTCTTC.

The chain combines TRBV14 with TRBJ1-2, with D maybe TRBD1 (5 bases). This CDR3 spans 17 amino acids. Germline assignment: CDR1 SGHDN and CDR2 FVKESK. The ends were cut back, 4 bases at V and 0 bases at J, with 18 bases in the middle. The DNA for the CDR3 is TGTGCCAGCAGCCCCCTGTCTTGGGGGGGGACTAACTATGGCTACACCTTC. It yields the protein CASSPLSWGGTNYGYTF.

V usage is TRBV7-2 and J usage is TRBJ2-5, with TRBD2 matching over 12 bases. In germline, CDR1 is SGHTA, CDR2 FQGNSA. The CDR3 is made up of 16 amino acids. V shed 5 bases, J shed 5 bases, and the junction held 9 bases outside the gene matches. CDR3 nucleotide sequence: TGTGCCAGCAGCCTAGGTCTAGCGGGAGGGCTGGAGACCCAGTACTTC. The encoded protein is CASSLGLAGGLETQYF.

The rearrangement links TRBV7-3 to TRBJ2-1; possibly TRBD2 for D (6 bases). Trimming shortened V by 2 bases and J by 3 bases, and 14 bases separated the two germline ends. Germline V CDR1 and CDR2: SGHTA, FQGTGA. This CDR3 has 16 amino acids. The CDR3: CASSLLAGRNYNEQFF. CDR3 sequence (DNA): TGTGCCAGCAGCTTATTGGCGGGACGGAACTACAATGAGCAGTTCTTC.

The CDR3 region has the DNA TGTGCCACCAGTGTAGGCGGGAGGGCGGGGGAGCTGTTTTTT. As protein: CATSVGGRAGELFF. J is TRBJ2-2 and V is TRBV15; 9 nucleotides align to TRBD2. Losses at the gene ends were 6 bases for V and 8 bases for J; bases not matched to a gene: 7. Germline CDR1 LNHNV, CDR2 YYDKDF (reference sequence). CDR3 size: 14 residues.

The J gene is TRBJ2-1, the V gene TRBV5-1; TRBD2 aligns across 8 bases. CDR1 is SGHRS and CDR2 is YFSETQ in the germline V gene. CDR3 size: 16 residues. V was pared by 2 bases and J by 6 bases, with 10 bases of the junction left unmatched. CDR3 region: CASSFDRAGVGNEQFF. DNA for the CDR3: TGCGCCAGCAGCTTCGACAGAGCGGGAGTAGGCAATGAGCAGTTCTTC. Together with reference TRBV5-1 and TRBJ2-1, the CDR3 gives the full variable domain: KAGVTQTPRYLIKTRGQQVTLSCSPISGHRSVSWYQQTPGQGLQFLFEYFSETQRNKGNFPGRFSGRQFSNSRSEMNVSTLELGDSALYLCASSFDRAGVGNEQFFGPGTRLTVL.

This clone was found once. V is TRBV27 and J is TRBJ2-1, with 8 bases lining up with TRBD2. CDR3 length: 17 residues. In germline, CDR1 is MNHEY, CDR2 SMNVEV (reference sequence). The junction had 8 bases not matched to a gene; V was cut back by 0 bases and J by 4 bases. The CDR3, as DNA: TGTGCCAGCAGTTTATCACGGGGGGGATTCTCTTACAATGAGCAGTTCTTC. Amino acid sequence: CASSLSRGGFSYNEQFF.

This rearrangement joins TRBV18 to TRBJ1-6, with 8 positions matching TRBD1. V dropped 3 bases and J dropped 7; count of bases not matched to a gene: 14. This CDR3 has 18 residues. Germline loops: CDR1 KGHSH, CDR2 LQKENI. The chain's CDR3 is CASSPVRADRVQNSPLHF. For the CDR3, the DNA is TGTGCCAGCTCACCCGTCCGGGCGGACAGGGTACAAAATTCACCCCTCCACTTT.

The chain has TRBV30 and TRBJ1-1; the D gene is possibly TRBD1 (6 bases). Germline lookup yields CDR1 GTSNPN and CDR2 SVGIG (reference sequence). Trimming took off 3 bases at V and 8 bases at J, with 16 bases between the two ends. This CDR3 has 13 amino acids. CDR3 nucleotides: TGTGCCTGGAGACAGCCGGGGGGCGGGGAAGCTTTCTTT. The encoded protein is CAWRQPGGGEAFF.

The chain combines TRBV27 with TRBJ1-6, with D uncertain. This CDR3 comprises 16 residues. Germline CDR1 reads MNHEY; CDR2 reads SMNVEV (reference sequence). The germline V and J ends were trimmed by 0 bases and 1 base, with 7 bases remaining between them. Here the CDR3 DNA reads TGTGCCAGCAGTTTATCGTCGGGTTCCTATAATTCACCCCTCCACTTT. It translates to CASSLSSGSYNSPLHF.

The chain links TRBV3-1 (or the pseudogene TRBV3-2) to TRBJ2-7; maybe TRBD2 (8 bases). This CDR3 region has 18 residues. V lost 0 bases and J lost 0, with 18 bases in between. Germline assignment: CDR1 LGHDT and CDR2 YNNKEL (reference sequence). CDR3 DNA: TGTGCCAGCAGCCAAGAAACAGGGGAGAGCGGGAGCTCCTACGAGCAGTACTTC. As protein: CASSQETGESGSSYEQYF.

The rearrangement joins TRBV28 to TRBJ2-7, with 10 positions matching TRBD2. The ends lost 6 bases at V and 2 bases at J; junction bases unmatched: 7. The CDR3 contains 15 residues. Germline CDR1 is MDHEN and CDR2 is SYDVKM. The CDR3 is CASSSGTSVPYEQYF. The CDR3, as DNA: TGTGCCAGCAGCTCCGGGACTAGCGTCCCCTACGAGCAGTACTTC.

V usage is TRBV7-9 and J usage is TRBJ2-7; D unresolved. Trimming shortened V by 5 bases and J by 4 bases, and 15 bases separated the two germline ends. The CDR3 runs to 14 residues. The germline CDR1 and CDR2 sequences are SEHNR and FQNEAQ (reference sequence). CDR3 sequence (DNA): TGTGCCAGCAGCCTAGATTTTGAGTCTTACGAGCAGTACTTC. Amino acids: CASSLDFESYEQYF.

The chain is built from TRBV6-6 and TRBJ2-7; the match to TRBD1 covers 8 bases. The V and J ends lost 6 bases and 0 bases, in that order; junction bases with no gene match: 10. This CDR3 has 16 amino acids. CDR1 is MNHNY, CDR2 SVGAGI, per germline (reference sequence). CDR3 protein: CASSPGQALLSYEQYF. The CDR3 DNA is TGTGCCAGCAGCCCGGGACAGGCATTACTCTCCTACGAGCAGTACTTC.

The V and J genes are TRBV13 and TRBJ1-5; D is ambiguous. The CDR3 consists of 14 residues. Trimming stripped 2 bases from V and 7 bases from J, with 12 bases between. Looked up from germline, CDR1 is PRHDT and CDR2 is FYEKMQ (reference sequence). The CDR3 nucleotides are TGTGCCAGCAGCTTAAACCAGGCCAGGCAGCCCCAGCATTTT. Amino acids: CASSLNQARQPQHF.

The J gene is TRBJ2-7, the V gene TRBV5-1, with D tentatively TRBD1 (6 bases). Germline V gives CDR1 SGHRS, CDR2 YFSETQ. The V and J ends lost 4 bases and 13 bases respectively, with 18 bases between them. This CDR3 contains 12 residues. The CDR3 sequence: CASSQGRDTLYF. The CDR3 DNA reads TGCGCCAGCAGCCAGGGCCGGGACACCCTATACTTC.

V and J are TRBV28 and TRBJ2-7; weak D call: TRBD2 (5 bases). The germline V gene encodes CDR1 MDHEN and CDR2 SYDVKM. The CDR3 length is 16 residues. The V end lost 2 bases, the J end lost 2 bases, and 16 bases lay between the germline ends. CDR3 coding DNA: TGTGCCAGCAGTTTAATTGGCGGAGGAAGTCCCTACGAGCAGTACTTC. Its protein product is CASSLIGGGSPYEQYF. The complete variable domain, with remaining parts taken from reference TRBV28 and TRBJ2-7, reads DVKVTQSSRYLVKRTGEKVFLECVQDMDHENMFWYRQDPGLGLRLIYFSYDVKMKEKGDIPEGYSVSREKKERFSLILESASTNQTSMYLCASSLIGGGSPYEQYFGPGTRLTVT.

This chain connects TRBV5-1 to TRBJ2-1; 13 bases map to TRBD2. CDR1 and CDR2 (germline): SGHRS, YFSETQ. V lost 1 base and J lost 0; bases outside the gene matches: 4. CDR3 length: 18 residues. CDR3 DNA sequence: TGCGCCAGCAGCTTGACTAGCGGGGGGGCCAGCTCCTACAATGAGCAGTTCTTC. It is translated as CASSLTSGGASSYNEQFF.

The CDR3 spells CASSLRTGNEQYF. The CDR3 nucleotides are TGTGCCAGCAGCTTAAGAACAGGGAACGAGCAGTACTTC. V is TRBV7-3 and J is TRBJ2-7; D perhaps matches TRBD1 (6 bases). In germline, CDR1 is SGHTA, CDR2 FQGTGA. Trimming removed 1 base from V and 5 bases from J, with 9 bases in between. This CDR3 region has 13 residues.

CDR3 sequence reads: CASSLTGTGGVYEQYF. The CDR3 DNA is TGTGCCAGCTCACTCACCGGGACAGGGGGGGTATACGAGCAGTACTTC. The rearrangement links TRBV18 to TRBJ2-7; 11 bases align to TRBD1. With V trimmed by 4 bases and J by 4 bases, 9 bases remained unmatched. Germline-derived CDR1 and CDR2 are KGHSH and LQKENI. This CDR3 has 16 residues.

The chain combines TRBV18 with TRBJ1-5, with 7 positions matching TRBD1. CDR3 length: 15 amino acids. With V trimmed by 2 bases and J by 2 bases, 3 bases remained unmatched. Germline CDR1 KGHSH, CDR2 LQKENI. The CDR3 here is CASSPGTGGNQPQHF. The CDR3 coding sequence is TGTGCCAGCTCACCAGGAACAGGGGGCAATCAGCCCCAGCATTTT.

The CDR3 protein is CASSLYRGSSYEQYF. In DNA, the CDR3 is TGTGCCAGCAGTTTATATCGCGGGAGCTCCTACGAGCAGTACTTC. The rearrangement links TRBV28 to TRBJ2-7; 7 nucleotides match TRBD2. The trim removed 1 base at V and 0 bases at J, leaving 3 bases unmatched. This CDR3 region has 15 residues. Germline values: CDR1 MDHEN, CDR2 SYDVKM.

The CDR3 coding sequence is TGCGCCAGCAGCCAAGAAGGGGGCCGAATCTATGGCTACACCTTC. Its protein is CASSQEGGRIYGYTF. The V call is TRBV4-1, the J call TRBJ1-2, with TRBD1 matching over 7 bases. CDR1 is MGHRA and CDR2 is YSYEKL in the germline V gene. The CDR3 has 15 residues. V shed 0 bases, J shed 4 bases, and the junction held 5 bases outside the gene matches.